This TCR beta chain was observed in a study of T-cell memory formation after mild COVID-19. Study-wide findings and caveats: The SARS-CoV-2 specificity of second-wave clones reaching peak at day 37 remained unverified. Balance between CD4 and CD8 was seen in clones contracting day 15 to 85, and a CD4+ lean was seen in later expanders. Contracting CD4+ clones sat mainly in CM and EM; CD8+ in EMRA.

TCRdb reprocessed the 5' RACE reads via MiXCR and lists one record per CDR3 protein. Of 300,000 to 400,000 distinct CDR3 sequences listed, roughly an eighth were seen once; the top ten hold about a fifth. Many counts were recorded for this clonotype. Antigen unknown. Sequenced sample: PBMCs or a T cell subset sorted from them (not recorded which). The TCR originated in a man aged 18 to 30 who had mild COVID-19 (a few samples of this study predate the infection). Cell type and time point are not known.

CDR3 in DNA: TGTGCCACCAGCAGAGTCAGGGTGGCCGGGGAGCTGTTTTTT. It codes for CATSRVRVAGELFF. The rearrangement uses TRBV15 and TRBJ2-2; possible D gene TRBD1, 5 bases. V lost 1 base to trimming and J lost 6 bases, with 9 bases between them. Germline-derived CDR1 and CDR2 are LNHNV and YYDKDF (reference sequence). The CDR3 contains 14 residues.